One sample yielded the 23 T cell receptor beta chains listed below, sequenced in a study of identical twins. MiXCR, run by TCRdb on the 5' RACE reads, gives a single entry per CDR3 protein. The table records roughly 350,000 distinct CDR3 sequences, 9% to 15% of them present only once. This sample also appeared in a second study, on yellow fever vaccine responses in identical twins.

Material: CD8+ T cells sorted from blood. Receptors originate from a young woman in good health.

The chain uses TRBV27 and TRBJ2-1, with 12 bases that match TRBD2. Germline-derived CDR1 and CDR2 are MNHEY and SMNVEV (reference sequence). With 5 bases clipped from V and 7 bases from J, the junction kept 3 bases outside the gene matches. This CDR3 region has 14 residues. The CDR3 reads CASSGLAGQNEQFF. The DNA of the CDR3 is TGTGCCAGCAGTGGACTAGCGGGGCAGAATGAGCAGTTCTTC.

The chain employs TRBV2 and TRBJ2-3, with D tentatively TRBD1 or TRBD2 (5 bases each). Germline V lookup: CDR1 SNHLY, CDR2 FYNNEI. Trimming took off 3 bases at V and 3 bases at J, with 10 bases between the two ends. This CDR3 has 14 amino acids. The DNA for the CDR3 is TGTGCCAGCAGTGAGGGGGTGCCGACAGATACGCAGTATTTT. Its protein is CASSEGVPTDTQYF.

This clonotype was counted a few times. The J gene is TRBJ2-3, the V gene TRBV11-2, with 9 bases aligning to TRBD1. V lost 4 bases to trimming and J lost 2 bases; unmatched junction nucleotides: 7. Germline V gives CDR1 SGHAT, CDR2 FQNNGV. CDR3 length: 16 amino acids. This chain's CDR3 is CASSWDRDIPTDTQYF. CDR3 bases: TGTGCCAGCAGCTGGGACAGGGATATCCCCACAGATACGCAGTATTTT.

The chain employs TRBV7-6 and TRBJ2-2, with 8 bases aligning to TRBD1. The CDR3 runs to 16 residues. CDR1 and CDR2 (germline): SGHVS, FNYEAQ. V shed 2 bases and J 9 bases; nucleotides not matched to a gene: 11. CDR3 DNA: TGTGCCAGCAGCTTAAAACGAGGGCAGGGGGCCAGGGAGCTGTTTTTT. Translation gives CASSLKRGQGARELFF. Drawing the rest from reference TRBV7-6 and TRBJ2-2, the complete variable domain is GAGVSQSPRYKVTKRGQDVALRCDPISGHVSLYWYRQALGQGPEFLTYFNYEAQQDKSGLPNDRFSAERPEGSISTLTIQRTEQRDSAMYRCASSLKRGQGARELFFGEGSRLTVL.

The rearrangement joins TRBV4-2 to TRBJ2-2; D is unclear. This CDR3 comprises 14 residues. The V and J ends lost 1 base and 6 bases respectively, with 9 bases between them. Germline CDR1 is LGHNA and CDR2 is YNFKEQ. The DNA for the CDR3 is TGTGCCAGCAGCCAAGCCTCGTTCGCCGGGGAGCTGTTTTTT. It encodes CASSQASFAGELFF.

In DNA form, the CDR3 reads TGCAGCGGGGCGGGAGGGCTAACCGGGGAGCTGTTTTTT. Protein: CSGAGGLTGELFF. The rearrangement uses TRBV29-1 and TRBJ2-2; 9 bases map to TRBD2. Germline CDR1 reads SQVTM; CDR2 reads ANQGSEA. V was clipped by 7 bases and J by 5 bases; unmatched bases: 5. The CDR3 runs 13 residues.

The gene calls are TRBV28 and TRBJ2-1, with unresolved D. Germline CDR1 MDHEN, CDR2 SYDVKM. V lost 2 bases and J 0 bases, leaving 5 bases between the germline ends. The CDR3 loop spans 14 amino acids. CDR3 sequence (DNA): TGTGCCAGCAGTTTAGCGGCCTCCTACAATGAGCAGTTCTTC. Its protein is CASSLAASYNEQFF.

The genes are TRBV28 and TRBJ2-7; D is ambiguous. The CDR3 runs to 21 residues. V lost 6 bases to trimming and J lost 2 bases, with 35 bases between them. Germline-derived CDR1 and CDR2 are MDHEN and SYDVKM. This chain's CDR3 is CASRPALPFSRDRHSPYEQYF. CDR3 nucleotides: TGTGCCAGCAGACCAGCCCTCCCGTTTAGTCGTGACCGGCATTCACCCTACGAGCAGTACTTC.

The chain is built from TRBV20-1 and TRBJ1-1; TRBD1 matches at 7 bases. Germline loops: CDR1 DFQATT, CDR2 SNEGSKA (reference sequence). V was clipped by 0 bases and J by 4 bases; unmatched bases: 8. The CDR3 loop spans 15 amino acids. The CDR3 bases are TGCAGTGCTAGAGAGGAGGGGGCGGCGGGCACTGAAGCTTTCTTT. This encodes CSAREEGAAGTEAFF.

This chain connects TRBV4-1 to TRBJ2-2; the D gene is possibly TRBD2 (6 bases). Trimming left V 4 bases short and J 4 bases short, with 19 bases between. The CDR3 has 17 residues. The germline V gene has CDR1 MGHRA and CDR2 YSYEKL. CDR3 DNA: TGCGCCAGCAGCCTCTCTACGGCGGGGAGAGGCACCGGGGAGCTGTTTTTT. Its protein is CASSLSTAGRGTGELFF.

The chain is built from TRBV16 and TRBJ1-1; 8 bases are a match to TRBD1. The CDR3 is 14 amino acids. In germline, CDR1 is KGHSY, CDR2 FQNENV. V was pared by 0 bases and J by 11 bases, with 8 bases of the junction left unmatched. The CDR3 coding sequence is TGTGCCAGCAGCCAATCGTGGCAGGGGGCCGGGGCTTTCTTT. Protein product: CASSQSWQGAGAFF. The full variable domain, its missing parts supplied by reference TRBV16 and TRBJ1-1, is GEEVAQTPKHLVRGEGQKAKLYCAPIKGHSYVFWYQQVLKNEFKFLISFQNENVFDETGMPKERFSAKCLPNSPCSLEIQATKLEDSAVYFCASSQSWQGAGAFFGQGTRLTVV.

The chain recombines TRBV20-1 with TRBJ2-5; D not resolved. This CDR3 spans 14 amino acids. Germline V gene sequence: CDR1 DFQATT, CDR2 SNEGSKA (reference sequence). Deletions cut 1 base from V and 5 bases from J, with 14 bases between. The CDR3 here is CSARVQGMAETQYF. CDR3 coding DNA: TGCAGTGCTAGAGTGCAAGGGATGGCGGAGACCCAGTACTTC.

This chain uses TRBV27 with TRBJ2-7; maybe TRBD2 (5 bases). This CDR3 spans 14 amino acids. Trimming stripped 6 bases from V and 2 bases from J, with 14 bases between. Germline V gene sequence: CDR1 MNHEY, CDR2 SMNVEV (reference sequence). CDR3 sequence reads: CASSPDRLTYEQYV. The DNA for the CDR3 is TGTGCCAGCAGCCCCGACCGACTAACCTACGAGCAGTACGTC.

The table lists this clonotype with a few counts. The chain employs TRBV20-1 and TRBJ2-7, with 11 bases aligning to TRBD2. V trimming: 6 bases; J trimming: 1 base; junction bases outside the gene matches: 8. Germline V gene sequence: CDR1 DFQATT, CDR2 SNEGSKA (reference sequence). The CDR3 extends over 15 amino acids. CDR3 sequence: CSALAGGSSSYEQYF. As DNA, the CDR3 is TGCAGTGCCCTAGCGGGGGGCAGCTCGTCCTACGAGCAGTACTTC.

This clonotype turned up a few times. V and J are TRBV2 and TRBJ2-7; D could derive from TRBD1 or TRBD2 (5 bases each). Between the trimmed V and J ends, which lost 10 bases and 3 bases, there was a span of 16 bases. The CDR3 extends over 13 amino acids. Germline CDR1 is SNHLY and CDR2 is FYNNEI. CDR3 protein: CATKGTGGYEQYF. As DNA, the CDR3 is TGTGCCACGAAAGGGACCGGCGGCTACGAGCAGTACTTC.

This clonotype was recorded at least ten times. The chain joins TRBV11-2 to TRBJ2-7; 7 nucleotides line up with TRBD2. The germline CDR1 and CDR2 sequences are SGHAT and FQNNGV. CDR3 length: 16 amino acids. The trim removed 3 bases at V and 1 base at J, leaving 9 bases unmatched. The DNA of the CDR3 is TGTGCCAGCAGCTTGGTTGAGACTAGCTGGTCCTACGAGCAGTACTTC. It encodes CASSLVETSWSYEQYF.

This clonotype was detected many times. DNA of the CDR3: TGTGCCAGCAGTTTGGAGGGGGTCACAGATACGCAGTATTTT. Protein sequence: CASSLEGVTDTQYF. The gene calls are TRBV12-3 or TRBV12-4 and TRBJ2-3; D possibly matches TRBD1 or TRBD2 (6 bases each). There are 14 residues in the CDR3. Trimming removed 3 bases from V and 2 bases from J, with 9 bases in between.

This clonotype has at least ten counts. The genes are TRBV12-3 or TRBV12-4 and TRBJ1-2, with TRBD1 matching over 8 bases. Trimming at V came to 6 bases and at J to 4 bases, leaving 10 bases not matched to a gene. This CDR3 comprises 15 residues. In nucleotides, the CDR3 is TGTGCCAGCAGCGATGACAGGGGTTTTGTCTATGGCTACACCTTC. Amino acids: CASSDDRGFVYGYTF.

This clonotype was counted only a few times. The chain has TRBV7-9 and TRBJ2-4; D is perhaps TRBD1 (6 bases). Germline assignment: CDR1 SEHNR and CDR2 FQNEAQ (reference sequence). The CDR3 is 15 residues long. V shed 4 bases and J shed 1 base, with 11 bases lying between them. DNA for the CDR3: TGTGCCAGCAGCTCCCCCGACAGGGCCAAAAACATTCAGTACTTC. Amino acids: CASSSPDRAKNIQYF.

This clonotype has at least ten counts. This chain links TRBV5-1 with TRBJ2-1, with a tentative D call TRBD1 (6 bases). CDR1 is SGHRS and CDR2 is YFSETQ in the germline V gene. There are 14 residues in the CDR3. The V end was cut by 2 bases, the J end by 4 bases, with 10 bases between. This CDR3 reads CASSLSDRYNEQFF. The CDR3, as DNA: TGCGCCAGCAGCTTAAGCGACAGGTACAATGAGCAGTTCTTC.

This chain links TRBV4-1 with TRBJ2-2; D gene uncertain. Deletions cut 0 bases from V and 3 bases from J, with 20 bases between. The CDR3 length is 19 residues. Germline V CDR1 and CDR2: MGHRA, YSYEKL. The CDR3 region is CASSQDDPVIVRDTGELFF. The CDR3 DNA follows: TGCGCCAGCAGCCAAGATGATCCGGTGATCGTTCGGGACACCGGGGAGCTGTTTTTT.

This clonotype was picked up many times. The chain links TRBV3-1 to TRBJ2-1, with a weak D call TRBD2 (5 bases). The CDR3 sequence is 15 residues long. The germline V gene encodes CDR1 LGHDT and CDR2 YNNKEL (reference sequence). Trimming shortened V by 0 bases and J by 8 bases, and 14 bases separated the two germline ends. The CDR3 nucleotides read TGTGCCAGCAGCCAAGAGGGAGCCCCCGGGGATGAGCAGTTCTTC. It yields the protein CASSQEGAPGDEQFF.

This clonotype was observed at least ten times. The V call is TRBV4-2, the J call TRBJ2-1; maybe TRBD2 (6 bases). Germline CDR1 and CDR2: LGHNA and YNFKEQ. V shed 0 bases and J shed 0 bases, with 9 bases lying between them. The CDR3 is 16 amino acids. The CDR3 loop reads CASSQEIGSSYNEQFF. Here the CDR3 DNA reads TGTGCCAGCAGCCAAGAAATCGGGAGCTCCTACAATGAGCAGTTCTTC.